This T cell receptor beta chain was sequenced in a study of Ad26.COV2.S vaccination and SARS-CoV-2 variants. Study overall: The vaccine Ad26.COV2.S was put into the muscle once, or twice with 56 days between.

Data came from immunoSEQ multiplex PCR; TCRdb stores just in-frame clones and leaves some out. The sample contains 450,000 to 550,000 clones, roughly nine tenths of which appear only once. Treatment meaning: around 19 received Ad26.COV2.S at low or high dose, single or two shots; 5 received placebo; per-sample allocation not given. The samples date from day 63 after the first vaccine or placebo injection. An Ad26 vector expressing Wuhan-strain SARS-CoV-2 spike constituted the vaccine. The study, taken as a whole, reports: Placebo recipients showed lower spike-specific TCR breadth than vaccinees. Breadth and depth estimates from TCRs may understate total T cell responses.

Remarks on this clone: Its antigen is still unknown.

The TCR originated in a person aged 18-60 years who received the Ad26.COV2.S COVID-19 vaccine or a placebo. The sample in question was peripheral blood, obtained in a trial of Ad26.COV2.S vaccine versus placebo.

The CDR3 bases are TGTGCCAGCAGTCCGCGGACTAGCGGGGGCACAGATACGCAGTATTTT. Encoded protein: CASSPRTSGGTDTQYF. This chain uses TRBV27 with TRBJ2-3; 12 nucleotides agree with TRBD2. The CDR3 consists of 16 residues. After removal of 5 bases from V and 1 base from J, the junction contained 4 bases not matched to a gene. Per the germline V gene, CDR1 is MNHEY and CDR2 is SMNVEV (reference sequence).